These T cell receptor beta chains were read from a single sample in a study of cytomegalovirus exposure and HLA in healthy donors. TCRdb's copy holds only in-frame clones and misses some; the assay was immunoSEQ multiplex PCR. The sample comprises 90,000 to 120,000 clones, 60% to 80% of which are singletons, and approximately 2.2% rests with the top ten. The sequenced sample was PBMCs. The receptor source for this set is a man aged 18 to 29 in good health and CMV-seronegative. The CDR3 runs from the conserved cysteine through the conserved F or W. Fields, in order: D gene, V gene, J gene, clone size, CDR3 protein, CDR3 DNA. A D gene is named only where the DNA matches it firmly. Size is stated for part of the rows, as once, few or many counts, or as a class when the clone is expanded.

>TRBD2|TRBV6-1|TRBJ2-7|NA
CASSERAGGPHEQYF
TGTGCCAGCAGTGAACGGGCGGGGGGGCCCCACGAGCAGTACTTC
>NA|TRBV18|TRBJ2-2|NA
CASSPLGRGGTGELFF
TGTGCCAGCTCACCACTGGGGCGCGGCGGCACCGGGGAGCTGTTTTTT
>TRBD2|TRBV7-9|TRBJ2-3|NA
CASSLETSGGPHLGDTQYF
TGTGCCAGCAGCTTAGAGACTAGCGGGGGGCCCCATCTGGGGGATACGCAGTATTTT
>NA|TRBV6-5|TRBJ1-2|NA
CASTSDPGYTF
TGTGCCAGCACCAGCGACCCCGGCTACACCTTC
>NA|TRBV4-2|TRBJ2-3|NA
CASSQGQTSTDTQYF
TGTGCCAGCAGCCAAGGACAGACTAGCACAGATACGCAGTATTTT
>TRBD1|TRBV5-1|TRBJ2-5|NA
CASSPYGQAAFQETQYF
TGCGCCAGCAGCCCCTACGGACAGGCAGCTTTCCAAGAGACCCAGTACTTC
>NA|TRBV19|TRBJ2-1|NA
CASSIGLPRSSYNEQFF
TGTGCCAGTAGTATAGGCCTCCCGAGGAGCTCCTACAATGAGCAGTTCTTC
>NA|TRBV9|TRBJ1-4|NA
CASSPREGVPEKLFF
TGTGCCAGCAGCCCGCGCGAAGGGGTACCTGAAAAACTGTTTTTT
>NA|TRBV5-4|TRBJ2-2|NA
CASSSGTIGELFF
TGTGCCAGCAGCTCCGGGACAATCGGGGAGCTGTTTTTT
>NA|TRBV7-9|TRBJ1-3|NA
CASSSDLHSGNTIYF
TGTGCCAGCAGCTCCGACTTACACTCTGGAAACACCATATATTTT
>TRBD1|TRBV6-5|TRBJ1-2|once
CASRPDRDFNYGYTF
TGTGCCAGCAGACCGGACAGGGACTTTAACTATGGCTACACCTTC
>NA|TRBV5-4|TRBJ2-6|NA
CASSLRGSGANVLTF
TGTGCCAGCAGCTTGAGGGGGTCTGGGGCCAACGTCCTGACTTTC
>TRBD2|TRBV7-7|TRBJ2-2|NA
CASSPGTSVFTGELFF
TGTGCCAGCAGCCCCGGGACTAGCGTATTCACCGGGGAGCTGTTTTTT
>NA|TRBV5-1|TRBJ2-5|NA
CASSLTGRETQYF
TGCGCCAGCAGCTTGACAGGTCGGGAGACCCAGTACTTC
>NA|TRBV2|TRBJ1-4|few
CASKREFRNEKLFF
TGTGCCAGCAAACGGGAGTTTAGAAATGAAAAACTGTTTTTT
>TRBD1|TRBV15|TRBJ2-7|NA
CATSRDRGLYEQYF
TGTGCCACCAGCAGAGATAGGGGGCTCTACGAGCAGTACTTC
>NA|TRBV5-6|TRBJ1-3|NA
CASSLELGGVSGNTVYF
TGTGCCAGCAGCTTAGAACTAGGCGGGGTCTCCGGAAACACCGTATATTTT
>NA|TRBV6-5|TRBJ1-4|NA
CASSKQVSNEKLFF
TGTGCCAGCAGCAAACAGGTAAGTAATGAAAAACTGTTTTTT
>TRBD1|TRBV19|TRBJ2-3|once
CASSIGTGLDTQYF
TGTGCCAGTAGTATCGGGACAGGGTTAGATACGCAGTATTTT
>NA|TRBV18|TRBJ2-5|NA
CASSPPSGQETQYF
TGTGCCAGCTCACCACCGTCAGGCCAAGAGACCCAGTACTTC
>NA|TRBV5-4|TRBJ1-2|NA
CASSSLGTAFGGYPF
TGTGCCAGCAGCTCTCTCGGTACAGCCTTCGGTGGCTACCCCTTC
>TRBD2|TRBV28|TRBJ2-7|NA
CASSYLILAGAYEQYF
TGTGCCAGCAGTTACCTAATACTAGCGGGGGCCTACGAGCAGTACTTC
>NA|TRBV19|TRBJ2-3|NA
CASSTRSGLRTDTQYF
TGTGCCAGTAGTACCAGATCCGGGTTACGCACAGATACGCAGTATTTT
>NA|TRBV2|TRBJ1-2|NA
CASGNRARYTF
TGTGCCAGCGGGAACAGGGCACGCTACACCTTC